This T cell receptor (beta chain) is drawn from a study of regulatory T cells in long-lasting Graves disease. Libraries of TCR beta came from iRepertoire HTBI primers plus Arm-PCR of CDR3 regions. As processed by the authors: Spanning all samples, the identified segments comprised approximately 60 TRBV and about 13 TRBJ. TCRdb fed the multiplex PCR reads into MiXCR, producing one record per CDR3 protein. These V and J calls are TCRdb output, not the study's own analysis. Of roughly 500,000 distinct CDR3 sequences detected, approximately 13% appear once; the ten largest clones hold 8% to 10%. This clonotype was counted only a few times. As yet, its antigen is unknown. A single base separates this from a much larger clone, so it may be a read error. Because the CDR3 is missing its conserved closing phenylalanine or tryptophan, this is likely a read error. General study results and limits: TRBV28, TRBJ1-2 and TRBJ2-5 emerged as the favored segments in persistent disease.

Time point indicated: newly diagnosed GD, antithyroid drugs for less than 3 months. Extracted RNA from PBMCs served as the source of the TCR library. Patients with Graves' disease were diagnosed by American Thyroid Association guidelines. V shed 6 bases and J 3 bases; nucleotides not matched to a gene: 5. In germline, CDR1 is MDHEN, CDR2 SYDVKM. The CDR3 extends over 16 amino acids. The sample was also linked to a second study, of T cells in Graves' hyperthyroidism and ophthalmopathy. In that study: First-round RT-PCR targeting the TCR CDR3 was performed with the HTBI primer set.

Sample: peripheral blood mononuclear cells (PBMCs), taken at new diagnosis, from a patient treated with antithyroid drugs. The TCR was taken from a man aged 25 to 45 with Graves disease. The V and J genes are TRBV28 and TRBJ2-2, with TRBD2 matching 12 bases. Written as DNA, the CDR3 is TGTGCCAGCAGGCCGACTAGCGGGAGCGACACCGGGGAGCTGTTTTCT. This encodes CASRPTSGSDTGELFS.